The 23 T cell receptor beta chains given below trace back to one sample, sequenced in a study of blood T cell repertoires in COVID-19. Sequenced by immunoSEQ multiplex PCR; TCRdb stores in-frame clones only, minus some. The profile shows fewer than 350,000 clones, roughly 88% of them singletons. Sequences were obtained from PBMCs or T cells enriched from blood (not recorded which). These receptors came from a man aged 30-40 years who had recovered from COVID-19.

This clone occurred a few times. The genes are TRBV19 and TRBJ1-2; 7 positions agree with TRBD1. CDR1 is LNHDA, CDR2 SQIVND, per germline (reference sequence). V was clipped by 10 bases and J by 4 bases; unmatched bases: 6. CDR3 length: 12 residues. The CDR3 bases are TGTGCCACAAGACAGGGAGTCTATGGCTACACCTTC. Protein product: CATRQGVYGYTF. The complete variable domain, with remaining parts taken from reference TRBV19 and TRBJ1-2, reads DGGITQSPKYLFRKEGQNVTLSCEQNLNHDAMYWYRQDPGQGLRLIYYSQIVNDFQKGDIAEGYSVSREKKESFPLTVTSAQKNPTAFYLCATRQGVYGYTFGSGTRLTVV.

This chain joins TRBV10-3 and TRBJ2-7, with 9 bases that match TRBD1. Germline CDR1 reads ENHRY; CDR2 reads SYGVKD. The V gene end was trimmed by 9 bases and the J gene end by 3 bases; junction bases not matched to a gene: 39. This CDR3 comprises 24 residues. CDR3 DNA sequence: TGTGCCATACCCCAACCGGGACAGGGTCCCCAAACCCCTCCGGTTCCGGCGCCCCTCTACGAGCAGTACTTC. It is translated as CAIPQPGQGPQTPPVPAPLYEQYF.

The chain employs TRBV29-1 and TRBJ2-7; 10 bases match TRBD1. The CDR3 contains 17 residues. Trimming cost V 3 bases and J 4 bases; bases outside gene matches: 15. Germline CDR1 and CDR2: SQVTM and ANQGSEA. In DNA, the CDR3 is TGCAGCGTTGAGCTTCCTGTTCTTGGGACAGGGGTTTACGAGCAGTACTTC. This translates into CSVELPVLGTGVYEQYF.

The chain uses TRBV4-3 and TRBJ1-1, with TRBD1 identical over 7 bases. The CDR3 extends over 15 amino acids. The germline V gene has CDR1 LGHNA and CDR2 YSLEER. V lost 0 bases, J lost 4 bases, and 5 bases stayed unmatched. Here the CDR3 reads CASSQEQGYGTEAFF. CDR3 nucleotides: TGCGCCAGCAGCCAAGAACAGGGGTACGGCACTGAAGCTTTCTTT.

J is TRBJ1-3 and V is TRBV6-5; D gene unclear. Germline V gene lookup returns CDR1 MNHEY and CDR2 SVGAGI. V was pared by 2 bases and J by 4 bases, with 9 bases between. The CDR3 is 14 amino acids. In DNA, the CDR3 is TGTGCCAGCAGTTACCCCTCCAGGGGAAACACCATATATTTT. This sequence encodes CASSYPSRGNTIYF.

This chain links TRBV27 with TRBJ1-2, with D possibly matching TRBD1 (5 bases). V shed 1 base and J shed 5 bases, with 23 bases lying between them. Germline CDR1 and CDR2: MNHEY and SMNVEV (reference sequence). The length of the CDR3 is 18 residues. The CDR3 is CASSLYRVIGGGTYGYTF. The CDR3, as DNA: TGTGCCAGCAGTTTATATAGGGTGATTGGGGGGGGAACTTATGGCTACACCTTC.

The V gene is TRBV5-1, the J gene TRBJ1-3; 9 nucleotides agree with TRBD1. CDR1 is SGHRS, CDR2 YFSETQ, per germline. V lost 5 bases and J lost 2; bases outside the gene matches: 8. The CDR3 consists of 16 residues. CDR3 amino acids: CASSSTGGRAGNTIYF. The CDR3 DNA reads as TGCGCCAGCAGTTCGACAGGGGGTAGGGCTGGAAACACCATATATTTT.

The rearrangement uses TRBV7-9 and TRBJ2-7, with 11 bases aligning to TRBD2. The J segment lost 1 base and the V segment lost 5 bases, leaving 7 bases of the junction unmatched. This CDR3 spans 16 amino acids. Per germline, CDR1 SEHNR and CDR2 FQNEAQ (reference sequence). The CDR3 DNA is TGTGCCAGCAGCCGAGCCGGGACTAGCGGTTCCTACGAGCAGTACTTC. Encoded protein: CASSRAGTSGSYEQYF.

This clone has just a few counts. The chain combines TRBV18 with TRBJ1-1, with 12 bases matching TRBD1. Germline CDR1 is KGHSH and CDR2 is LQKENI. The CDR3 length is 14 residues. Trimming at V came to 4 bases and at J to 6 bases, leaving 3 bases not matched to a gene. CDR3 loop: CASSRDRGQAEAFF. CDR3 DNA sequence: TGTGCCAGCTCACGGGACAGGGGGCAGGCTGAAGCTTTCTTT.

V usage is TRBV7-8 and J usage is TRBJ1-2, with 8 bases matching TRBD1. This CDR3 is 14 amino acids long. V was pared by 4 bases and J by 5 bases, with 6 bases of the junction left unmatched. Germline V gene lookup returns CDR1 SGHVS and CDR2 FQNEAQ. CDR3 coding DNA: TGTGCCAGCAGCTATCGGACAGGGATATATGGCTACACCTTC. Its translation: CASSYRTGIYGYTF.

This chain connects TRBV30 to TRBJ2-7, with 7 bases fitting TRBD1. In germline, CDR1 is GTSNPN, CDR2 SVGIG (reference sequence). V gave up 2 bases and J gave up 9 bases; unmatched junction bases: 10. CDR3 size: 13 residues. The CDR3 reads CAWSPRRGGGQYF. CDR3 DNA: TGTGCCTGGAGTCCCCGTCGAGGGGGCGGGCAGTACTTC.

The V gene is TRBV2, the J gene TRBJ1-5; D is ambiguous. Germline CDR1 and CDR2: SNHLY and FYNNEI. The CDR3 has 14 residues. Trimming removed 4 bases at V and 4 bases at J, with 11 bases between. The DNA of the CDR3 is TGTGCCAGCAGTGGGTCAGGTCTGAATCAGCCCCAGCATTTT. It codes for CASSGSGLNQPQHF.

The chain links TRBV29-1 to TRBJ1-1; 7 nucleotides align to TRBD1. CDR1 and CDR2 from the germline V gene are SQVTM and ANQGSEA. The CDR3 is made up of 15 amino acids. DNA for the CDR3: TGCAGTACCTGGCAACAGGGGAGTAGGTACGGTGAAGCTTTCTTT. This codes for CSTWQQGSRYGEAFF. The entire variable domain, with the rest obtained from reference TRBV29-1 and TRBJ1-1, is as follows: SAVISQKPSRDICQRGTSLTIQCQVDSQVTMMFWYRQQPGQSLTLIATANQGSEATYESGFVIDKFPISRPNLTFSTLTVSNMSPEDSSIYLCSTWQQGSRYGEAFFGQGTRLTVV.

This chain joins TRBV7-3 and TRBJ2-7; 7 bases are a match to TRBD1. The junction had 18 bases not matched to a gene; V was cut back by 2 bases and J by 2 bases. Germline V gene sequence: CDR1 SGHTA, CDR2 FQGTGA. The CDR3 sequence is 19 residues long. The CDR3 sequence is CASSLAPGRTGTPPYEQYF. CDR3 bases: TGTGCCAGCAGCTTAGCCCCCGGTAGGACAGGTACCCCTCCCTACGAGCAGTACTTC.

This rearrangement joins TRBV12-3 or TRBV12-4 to TRBJ2-7; no definite D call. This CDR3 spans 13 amino acids. Trimming took 1 base from V and 4 from J, leaving 8 bases between them. CDR3 coding DNA: TGTGCCAGCAGTTTAGAGGTAGCATACGAGCAGTACTTC. Translated, it gives CASSLEVAYEQYF.

The chain combines TRBV18 with TRBJ1-6; D perhaps matches TRBD1 (5 bases). Trimming stripped 6 bases from V and 9 bases from J, with 18 bases between. Germline V lookup: CDR1 KGHSH, CDR2 LQKENI. The CDR3 length is 15 residues. The CDR3 sequence is CASSQLGDQGSPLHF. CDR3 sequence (DNA): TGTGCCAGCTCGCAGCTTGGGGATCAGGGTTCACCCCTCCACTTT.

The gene calls are TRBV9 and TRBJ1-2; maybe TRBD1 (5 bases). Trimming stripped 0 bases from V and 7 bases from J, with 13 bases between. The CDR3 has 14 residues. Germline loops: CDR1 SGDLS, CDR2 YYNGEE. This CDR3 reads CASSVAPTARGYTF. The CDR3 region has the DNA TGTGCCAGCAGCGTAGCCCCGACAGCGCGTGGCTACACCTTC.

The chain links TRBV30 to TRBJ1-5; TRBD1 might be the D (5 bases). V was clipped by 2 bases and J by 3 bases, with 11 bases between them. The germline V gene has CDR1 GTSNPN and CDR2 SVGIG (reference sequence). The CDR3 contains 14 residues. CDR3 nucleotide sequence: TGTGCCTGGAGTTCAGGACAAGTCAATCAGCCCCAGCATTTT. Translated, it gives CAWSSGQVNQPQHF.

The chain employs TRBV19 and TRBJ1-3; D may be TRBD1 (5 bases). Germline loops: CDR1 LNHDA, CDR2 SQIVND (reference sequence). CDR3 length: 15 amino acids. V gave up 6 bases and J gave up 0 bases, with 12 bases separating them. The CDR3 spells CASREDSFSGNTIYF. The CDR3 coding sequence is TGTGCCAGTAGAGAAGACAGCTTCTCTGGAAACACCATATATTTT.

The rearrangement links TRBV5-1 to TRBJ2-7; D is undetermined. Trimming removed 0 bases from V and 1 base from J, with 2 bases in between. Per germline, CDR1 SGHRS and CDR2 YFSETQ. The CDR3 sequence is 12 residues long. CDR3 region: CASSLVSYEQYF. As DNA, the CDR3 is TGCGCCAGCAGCTTGGTATCCTACGAGCAGTACTTC.

This clone was seen only once. The chain combines TRBV4-2 with TRBJ2-7; weak D call: TRBD1 (6 bases). In germline, CDR1 is LGHNA, CDR2 YNFKEQ. Trimming removed 4 bases at V and 3 bases at J, with 28 bases between. The CDR3 is 19 amino acids. CDR3 sequence reads: CASSPQTGSTKQGVYEQYF. The CDR3 nucleotides are TGTGCCAGCAGCCCCCAGACCGGTTCTACGAAACAGGGAGTCTACGAGCAGTACTTC.

V and J are TRBV12-3 or TRBV12-4 and TRBJ2-7, with a tentative D call TRBD2 (5 bases). V dropped 6 bases and J dropped 3 bases, with 9 bases sitting between them. The CDR3 contains 12 residues. The CDR3, as DNA: TGTGCCAGCAGCCCGGGAAGCTACGAGCAGTACTTC. The encoded protein is CASSPGSYEQYF.

The genes are TRBV15 and TRBJ1-4, with 11 bases fitting TRBD1. CDR3 length equals 15 residues. Per germline, CDR1 LNHNV and CDR2 YYDKDF (reference sequence). The J segment lost 8 bases and the V segment lost 1 base, leaving 3 bases of the junction unmatched. CDR3 loop: CATSRGDRGGEKLFF. The CDR3 nucleotides read TGTGCCACCAGCAGAGGGGACAGGGGGGGCGAAAAACTGTTTTTT.